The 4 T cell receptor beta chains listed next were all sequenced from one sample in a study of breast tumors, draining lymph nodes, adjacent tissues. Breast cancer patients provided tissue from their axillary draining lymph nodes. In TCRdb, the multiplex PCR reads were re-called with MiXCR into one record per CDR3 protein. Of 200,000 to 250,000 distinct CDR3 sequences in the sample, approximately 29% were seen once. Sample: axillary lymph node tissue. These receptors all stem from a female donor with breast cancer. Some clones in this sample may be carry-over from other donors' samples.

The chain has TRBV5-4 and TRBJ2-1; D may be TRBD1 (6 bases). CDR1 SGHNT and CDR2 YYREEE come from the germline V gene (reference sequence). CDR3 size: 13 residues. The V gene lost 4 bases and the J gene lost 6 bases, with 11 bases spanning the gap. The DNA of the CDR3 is TGTGCCAGCAGCATTGCCAGGGGCAATGAGCAGTTCTTC. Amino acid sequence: CASSIARGNEQFF.

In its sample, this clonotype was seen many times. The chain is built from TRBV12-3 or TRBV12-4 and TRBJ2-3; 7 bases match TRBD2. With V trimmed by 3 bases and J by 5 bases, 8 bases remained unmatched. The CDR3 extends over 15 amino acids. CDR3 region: CASSLLASGKDTQYF. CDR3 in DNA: TGTGCCAGCAGTTTGTTGGCCAGCGGGAAAGATACGCAGTATTTT.

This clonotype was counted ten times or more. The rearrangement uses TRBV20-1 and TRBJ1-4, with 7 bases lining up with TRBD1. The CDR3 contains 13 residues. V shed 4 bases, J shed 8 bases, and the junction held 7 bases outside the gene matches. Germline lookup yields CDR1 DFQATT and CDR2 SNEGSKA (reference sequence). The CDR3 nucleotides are TGCAGTGCTACCGACAGGGCGGGCGAAAAACTGTTTTTT. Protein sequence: CSATDRAGEKLFF.

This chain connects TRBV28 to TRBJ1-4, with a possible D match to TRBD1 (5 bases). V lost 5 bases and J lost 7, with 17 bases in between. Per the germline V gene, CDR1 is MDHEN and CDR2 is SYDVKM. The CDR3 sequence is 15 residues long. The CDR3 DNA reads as TGTGCCAGCAGTCCGAGGTGGGGGAACGGTGAAAAACTGTTTTTT. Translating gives CASSPRWGNGEKLFF.